Listed below are T cell receptor beta chains from one sample, sequenced in a study of blood T cell repertoires in COVID-19. Clones were read by immunoSEQ multiplex PCR, and TCRdb kept only the in-frame ones, dropping some. The sample comprises roughly 100,000 clones, around 81% of which are singletons, and around a tenth rests with the top ten. The specimen sequenced was peripheral blood. These receptors were obtained from a woman aged 70-85 years with acute or convalescent COVID-19. Both conserved end residues are part of each CDR3. Fields, in order: CDR3 DNA, CDR3 protein, V gene, clone size, J gene, D gene. D genes are given only for firm matches. Expanded clones get a size class; other rows say once, few or many, or leave the size out.

CDR3nt: TGTGCCAGCAGCTCCAGGCCGAACACTGAAGCTTTCTTT; CDR3aa: CASSSRPNTEAFF; v_gene: TRBV7-7; abundance: NA; j_gene: TRBJ1-1; d_gene: NA
CDR3nt: TGTGCCAGCAGCTTAGGACTTTCAAGGAACACAGATACGCAGTATTTT; CDR3aa: CASSLGLSRNTDTQYF; v_gene: TRBV11-2; abundance: few; j_gene: TRBJ2-3; d_gene: NA
CDR3nt: TGTGCCAGCAGCCAAGATAGGACTAGGGTAGAAGAGACCCAGTACTTC; CDR3aa: CASSQDRTRVEETQYF; v_gene: TRBV3-1/TRBV3-2; abundance: NA; j_gene: TRBJ2-5; d_gene: TRBD2
CDR3nt: TGTGCCACCAGCAGCTATGGACAGGGTTTGAACGAGCAGTACTTC; CDR3aa: CATSSYGQGLNEQYF; v_gene: TRBV15; abundance: NA; j_gene: TRBJ2-7; d_gene: TRBD1
CDR3nt: TGTGCCAGCAGCCCGGACAGGGCAGGAAACACCATATATTTT; CDR3aa: CASSPDRAGNTIYF; v_gene: TRBV5-5; abundance: few; j_gene: TRBJ1-3; d_gene: TRBD1
CDR3nt: TGTGCCAGCAGTGAAGGATTCGGGACAGTTAACACCGGGGAGCTGTTTTTT; CDR3aa: CASSEGFGTVNTGELFF; v_gene: TRBV6-1; abundance: once; j_gene: TRBJ2-2; d_gene: TRBD1
CDR3nt: TGTGCCAGCAGTTCAGTTCAGCCCCAGCATTTT; CDR3aa: CASSSVQPQHF; v_gene: TRBV27; abundance: NA; j_gene: TRBJ1-5; d_gene: NA
CDR3nt: TGTGCCAGCAGTTACACTAGCGGGAGGTTCAATGAGCAGTTCTTC; CDR3aa: CASSYTSGRFNEQFF; v_gene: TRBV2; abundance: NA; j_gene: TRBJ2-1; d_gene: TRBD2
CDR3nt: TGTGCCAGCAGTGAATGGCTAGCGGGGGTCACCGGGGAGCTGTTTTTT; CDR3aa: CASSEWLAGVTGELFF; v_gene: TRBV2; abundance: NA; j_gene: TRBJ2-2; d_gene: TRBD2
CDR3nt: TGTGCCAGAAGCTTGGGCAGGGAGGTGAGCTATGGCTACACCTTC; CDR3aa: CARSLGREVSYGYTF; v_gene: TRBV5-3; abundance: NA; j_gene: TRBJ1-2; d_gene: NA
CDR3nt: TGTGCCAGTAGGGCAGGGGGGAGGAATGAGCAGTTCTTC; CDR3aa: CASRAGGRNEQFF; v_gene: TRBV19; abundance: NA; j_gene: TRBJ2-1; d_gene: NA
CDR3nt: TGTGCCAGCATTGATCTGAGTCCGGGAGAGAAGCAGTACTTC; CDR3aa: CASIDLSPGEKQYF; v_gene: TRBV2; abundance: NA; j_gene: TRBJ2-7; d_gene: NA
CDR3nt: TGTGCCAGTAGTATGAGGCAGTATAATTCACCCCTCCACTTT; CDR3aa: CASSMRQYNSPLHF; v_gene: TRBV19; abundance: NA; j_gene: TRBJ1-6; d_gene: NA
CDR3nt: TGTGCCAGCTCACCGGACAGCAGCACTGAAGCTTTCTTT; CDR3aa: CASSPDSSTEAFF; v_gene: TRBV18; abundance: NA; j_gene: TRBJ1-1; d_gene: NA
CDR3nt: TGTGCCAGTAGTATGCCGGGACAGGGTCAAGAAAAACTGTTTTTT; CDR3aa: CASSMPGQGQEKLFF; v_gene: TRBV19; abundance: NA; j_gene: TRBJ1-4; d_gene: TRBD1
CDR3nt: TGCGCCAGCAGCCAAGACCCGACAGGGGCTAACCCTAACTATGGCTACACCTTC; CDR3aa: CASSQDPTGANPNYGYTF; v_gene: TRBV4-1; abundance: NA; j_gene: TRBJ1-2; d_gene: TRBD1
CDR3nt: TGTGCCAGCAGCTTGACTAGCGGGTTTACCCGTTGTGGTGGGGGGGCTTCCCAAGAGACCCAGTACTTC; CDR3aa: CASSLTSGFTRCGGGASQETQYF; v_gene: TRBV28; abundance: NA; j_gene: TRBJ2-5; d_gene: TRBD2
CDR3nt: TGTGCCAGCAGTGAAGCGTATCTGAACACTGAAGCTTTCTTT; CDR3aa: CASSEAYLNTEAFF; v_gene: TRBV2; abundance: NA; j_gene: TRBJ1-1; d_gene: NA
CDR3nt: TGTGCCAGCAGCCTCCAAGGGGTCAATCAGCCCCAGCATTTT; CDR3aa: CASSLQGVNQPQHF; v_gene: TRBV5-6; abundance: few; j_gene: TRBJ1-5; d_gene: NA
CDR3nt: TGTGCCTGGACCGGGACAGGGAACACTGAAGCTTTCTTT; CDR3aa: CAWTGTGNTEAFF; v_gene: TRBV30; abundance: NA; j_gene: TRBJ1-1; d_gene: TRBD1
CDR3nt: TGTGCCAGTAGTATTGGGTCAGGCTATGGCTACACCTTC; CDR3aa: CASSIGSGYGYTF; v_gene: TRBV19; abundance: NA; j_gene: TRBJ1-2; d_gene: NA
CDR3nt: TGTGCCAGCAGCCAAGGCCGGACAAGTATCTACGAGCAGTACTTC; CDR3aa: CASSQGRTSIYEQYF; v_gene: TRBV7-9; abundance: NA; j_gene: TRBJ2-7; d_gene: NA
CDR3nt: TGTGCCAGCAGATACTCCGGGACAGGCTCCTACGAGCAGTACTTC; CDR3aa: CASRYSGTGSYEQYF; v_gene: TRBV6-6; abundance: NA; j_gene: TRBJ2-7; d_gene: TRBD1
CDR3nt: TGTGCCAGCAGCCAGGGGAGGTTCACCGGGGAGCTGTTTTTT; CDR3aa: CASSQGRFTGELFF; v_gene: TRBV14; abundance: NA; j_gene: TRBJ2-2; d_gene: NA
CDR3nt: TGTGCCAGCAGCCAAGATCAAGGGGGGGCAAGGAATCAGCCCCAGCATTTT; CDR3aa: CASSQDQGGARNQPQHF; v_gene: TRBV3-1/TRBV3-2; abundance: NA; j_gene: TRBJ1-5; d_gene: NA
CDR3nt: TGTGCCAGTACCATAACCGGGACTAGCGGGGCCAATCAAATTACCAATGAGCAGTTCTTC; CDR3aa: CASTITGTSGANQITNEQFF; v_gene: TRBV19; abundance: few; j_gene: TRBJ2-1; d_gene: TRBD2
CDR3nt: TGTGCCAGCAGCTTCCTAGCGGGGGGAGGGAATGAGCAGTTCTTC; CDR3aa: CASSFLAGGGNEQFF; v_gene: TRBV7-8; abundance: once; j_gene: TRBJ2-1; d_gene: TRBD2
CDR3nt: TGTGCCAGCACCCGCCAAGAGACCCAGTACTTC; CDR3aa: CASTRQETQYF; v_gene: TRBV3-1/TRBV3-2; abundance: once; j_gene: TRBJ2-5; d_gene: NA
CDR3nt: TGTGCCAGCAGAAAACGACAGGGCGGTAATGACAATGAGCAGTTCTTC; CDR3aa: CASRKRQGGNDNEQFF; v_gene: TRBV27; abundance: NA; j_gene: TRBJ2-1; d_gene: TRBD1
CDR3nt: TGTGCCAGCAGTTACATGGGGAGGGGGAAACTGTTTTTT; CDR3aa: CASSYMGRGKLFF; v_gene: TRBV6-6; abundance: NA; j_gene: TRBJ1-4; d_gene: NA
CDR3nt: TGTGCCTGGTCGACAGGGGCCAAAAACATTCAGTACTTC; CDR3aa: CAWSTGAKNIQYF; v_gene: TRBV30; abundance: NA; j_gene: TRBJ2-4; d_gene: TRBD1
CDR3nt: TGTGCCACCAGCAGAGATAATATCGACAGTGGCGGCTACACCTTC; CDR3aa: CATSRDNIDSGGYTF; v_gene: TRBV15; abundance: NA; j_gene: TRBJ1-2; d_gene: NA
CDR3nt: TGTGCCAGCAGCTTAAATCAGGGCTCCTCTGGAAACACCATATATTTT; CDR3aa: CASSLNQGSSGNTIYF; v_gene: TRBV7-2; abundance: NA; j_gene: TRBJ1-3; d_gene: NA
CDR3nt: TGTGCCAGTCCTCGAGGGGGGGCTCACTATCGGAGCACAGATACGCAGTATTTT; CDR3aa: CASPRGGAHYRSTDTQYF; v_gene: TRBV27; abundance: NA; j_gene: TRBJ2-3; d_gene: NA
CDR3nt: TGCAGCGTTGGCCCCGGGACAGAGAACACTGAAGCTTTCTTT; CDR3aa: CSVGPGTENTEAFF; v_gene: TRBV29-1; abundance: NA; j_gene: TRBJ1-1; d_gene: TRBD1
CDR3nt: TGTGCCAGCAGCGACAGCGGGAGGGACCGGGACGGGGAGCTGTTTTTT; CDR3aa: CASSDSGRDRDGELFF; v_gene: TRBV7-2; abundance: NA; j_gene: TRBJ2-2; d_gene: TRBD2
CDR3nt: TGCGCCAGCAGCTTAACGGGAGTTAATGAGCAGTTCTTC; CDR3aa: CASSLTGVNEQFF; v_gene: TRBV5-1; abundance: NA; j_gene: TRBJ2-1; d_gene: NA
CDR3nt: TGTGCCTGGAGTGTATCCAGGGCCAAAGCTTTCTTT; CDR3aa: CAWSVSRAKAFF; v_gene: TRBV30; abundance: NA; j_gene: TRBJ1-1; d_gene: NA
CDR3nt: TGTGCCAGCAGCGTAGCTTCGACAGGCCTAGTGACCATATATTTT; CDR3aa: CASSVASTGLVTIYF; v_gene: TRBV9; abundance: NA; j_gene: TRBJ1-3; d_gene: NA
CDR3nt: TGTGCCTGGAGTGGGGGCGGGGGATATGAGACCCAGTACTTC; CDR3aa: CAWSGGGGYETQYF; v_gene: TRBV30; abundance: NA; j_gene: TRBJ2-5; d_gene: TRBD2
CDR3nt: TGTGCCTGCATGTACAGCTCTGGAAACACCATATATTTT; CDR3aa: CACMYSSGNTIYF; v_gene: TRBV30; abundance: few; j_gene: TRBJ1-3; d_gene: NA
CDR3nt: TGCGCCAGCACCGGGACTAGTAGCACAGATACGCAGTATTTT; CDR3aa: CASTGTSSTDTQYF; v_gene: TRBV5-1; abundance: NA; j_gene: TRBJ2-3; d_gene: TRBD2
CDR3nt: TGTGCCAGCAGCAACGAGGGAGGTGTAGGTGAAAAACTGTTTTTT; CDR3aa: CASSNEGGVGEKLFF; v_gene: TRBV21-1; abundance: NA; j_gene: TRBJ1-4; d_gene: NA
CDR3nt: TGTGCCAGCAGTGGGGGGGGGACAGGCTACGAGCAGTACTTC; CDR3aa: CASSGGGTGYEQYF; v_gene: TRBV27; abundance: NA; j_gene: TRBJ2-7; d_gene: NA
CDR3nt: TGTGCCAGTACCACGTCGGGGGGTGGCTTAGATACGCAGTATTTT; CDR3aa: CASTTSGGGLDTQYF; v_gene: TRBV19; abundance: NA; j_gene: TRBJ2-3; d_gene: TRBD2
CDR3nt: TGTGCCAGCAGCCCCCCTTCCCAAGAGACCCAGTACTTC; CDR3aa: CASSPPSQETQYF; v_gene: TRBV11-2; abundance: NA; j_gene: TRBJ2-5; d_gene: NA
CDR3nt: TGTGCCATCAGAACCGGGACTAGCGGTTACGAGCAGTACTTC; CDR3aa: CAIRTGTSGYEQYF; v_gene: TRBV10-3; abundance: NA; j_gene: TRBJ2-7; d_gene: TRBD2
CDR3nt: TGTGCCAGCACGCCCGGGGGGACTGAAGCTTTCTTT; CDR3aa: CASTPGGTEAFF; v_gene: TRBV12-3/TRBV12-4; abundance: NA; j_gene: TRBJ1-1; d_gene: NA
CDR3nt: TGTGCCATCGGGGACGTAGCGGGGGTAGGGTCTAATGAGCAGTTCTTC; CDR3aa: CAIGDVAGVGSNEQFF; v_gene: TRBV10-3; abundance: NA; j_gene: TRBJ2-1; d_gene: TRBD2
CDR3nt: TGTGCCAGCAGCCCCGGGACAACCGGTCAGCCCCAGCATTTT; CDR3aa: CASSPGTTGQPQHF; v_gene: TRBV5-8; abundance: NA; j_gene: TRBJ1-5; d_gene: NA
CDR3nt: TGTGCCACCCAAGGACAGGGATTAGGCGCAGATACGCAGTATTTT; CDR3aa: CATQGQGLGADTQYF; v_gene: TRBV19; abundance: NA; j_gene: TRBJ2-3; d_gene: TRBD1
CDR3nt: TGCGCCAGCAGTCCGACGGGAACCTTC; CDR3aa: CASSPTGTF; v_gene: TRBV23-1; abundance: few; j_gene: TRBJ1-2; d_gene: NA
CDR3nt: TGTGCCTGGACATCAGGACTAGCGGGGGCCCTTAGCACAGATACGCAGTATTTT; CDR3aa: CAWTSGLAGALSTDTQYF; v_gene: TRBV30; abundance: NA; j_gene: TRBJ2-3; d_gene: TRBD2
CDR3nt: TGTGCCAGCAGTGAAGAGGTTACAGGGAATGGCTACACCTTC; CDR3aa: CASSEEVTGNGYTF; v_gene: TRBV2; abundance: NA; j_gene: TRBJ1-2; d_gene: NA
CDR3nt: TGCGCCAGCAGCCAAGATCTTCAGGCAAGCAACGAGCAGTACTTC; CDR3aa: CASSQDLQASNEQYF; v_gene: TRBV4-1; abundance: once; j_gene: TRBJ2-7; d_gene: NA
CDR3nt: TGTGCCAGCAGTTATATGGGGGGAGGGTGGTCGTTCTTC; CDR3aa: CASSYMGGGWSFF; v_gene: TRBV6-2/TRBV6-3; abundance: NA; j_gene: TRBJ2-1; d_gene: TRBD2